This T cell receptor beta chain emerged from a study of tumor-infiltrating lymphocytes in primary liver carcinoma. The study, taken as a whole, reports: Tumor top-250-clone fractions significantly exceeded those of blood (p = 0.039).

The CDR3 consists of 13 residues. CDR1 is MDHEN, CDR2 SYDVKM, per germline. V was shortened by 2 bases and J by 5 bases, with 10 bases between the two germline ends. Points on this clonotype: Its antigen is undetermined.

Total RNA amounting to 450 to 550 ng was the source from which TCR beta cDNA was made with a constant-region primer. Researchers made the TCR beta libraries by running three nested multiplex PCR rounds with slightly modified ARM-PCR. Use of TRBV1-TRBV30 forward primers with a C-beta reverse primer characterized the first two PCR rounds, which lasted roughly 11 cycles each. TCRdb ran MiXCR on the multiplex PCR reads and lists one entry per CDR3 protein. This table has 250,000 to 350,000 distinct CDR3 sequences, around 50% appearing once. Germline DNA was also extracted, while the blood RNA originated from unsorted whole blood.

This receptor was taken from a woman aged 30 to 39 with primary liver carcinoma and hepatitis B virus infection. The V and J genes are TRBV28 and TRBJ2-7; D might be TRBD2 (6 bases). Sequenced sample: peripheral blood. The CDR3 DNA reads TGTGCCAGCAGTTTAAGGAGGGCACACGAGCAGTACGTC. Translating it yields CASSLRRAHEQYV.